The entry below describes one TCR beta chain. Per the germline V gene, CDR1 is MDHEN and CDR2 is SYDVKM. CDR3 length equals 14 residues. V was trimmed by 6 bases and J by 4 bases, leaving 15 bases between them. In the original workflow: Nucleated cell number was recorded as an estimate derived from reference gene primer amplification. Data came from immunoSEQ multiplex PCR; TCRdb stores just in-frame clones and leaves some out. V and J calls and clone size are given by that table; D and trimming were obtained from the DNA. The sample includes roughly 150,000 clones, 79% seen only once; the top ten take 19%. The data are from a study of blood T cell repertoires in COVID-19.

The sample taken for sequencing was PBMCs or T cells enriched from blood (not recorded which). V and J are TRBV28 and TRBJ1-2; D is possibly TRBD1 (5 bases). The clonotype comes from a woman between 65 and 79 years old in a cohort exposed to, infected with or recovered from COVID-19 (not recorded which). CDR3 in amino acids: CASRNRGGGYGYTF. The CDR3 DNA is TGTGCCAGCAGAAATCGTGGGGGGGGCTATGGCTACACCTTC.